This passage covers 20 T cell receptor beta chains from one sample sequenced in a study of OX40 agonist ivuxolimab in advanced cancers. Measured with immunoSEQ multiplex PCR; TCRdb has only the in-frame clones, and not every one. The sample contains tens of thousands of clones, 85% to 90% of which appear only once. The sequences come from CD4+ or CD8+ T cells sorted from blood, collected in a trial of the OX40 agonist ivuxolimab. The receptors originated from an adult with an advanced solid tumor such as melanoma, head and neck, liver or kidney cancer.

The V and J genes are TRBV18 and TRBJ1-1; possibly TRBD1 for D (6 bases). The CDR3 is 13 amino acids. V was shortened by 2 bases and J by 11 bases, with 15 bases between the two germline ends. Looked up from germline, CDR1 is KGHSH and CDR2 is LQKENI. The CDR3 is CASSPERGEVAFF. In nucleotides, the CDR3 is TGTGCCAGCTCACCAGAAAGGGGGGAGGTTGCTTTCTTT.

CDR3 nucleotides: TGTGCCAGTAGTACCGACAGGGTAGGAGGCTACACCTTC. It codes for CASSTDRVGGYTF. The rearrangement uses TRBV19 and TRBJ1-2; 7 bases are a match to TRBD1. CDR1 and CDR2 (germline): LNHDA, SQIVND (reference sequence). V shed 4 bases and J 8 bases; nucleotides not matched to a gene: 7. The CDR3 is made up of 13 amino acids.

This sequence joins TRBV7-9 and TRBJ2-1; 8 bases map to TRBD2. This CDR3 has 15 amino acids. The germline gives CDR1 SEHNR, CDR2 FQNEAQ (reference sequence). The V gene end was trimmed by 6 bases and the J gene end by 1 base; junction bases not matched to a gene: 5. CDR3 region: CASRLASGSYNEQFF. CDR3 coding DNA: TGTGCCAGCAGACTAGCTAGCGGGTCCTACAATGAGCAGTTCTTC.

This chain joins TRBV5-1 and TRBJ2-2; D is perhaps TRBD1 or TRBD2 (5 bases each). This CDR3 region has 15 residues. V lost 0 bases and J 7 bases, leaving 13 bases between the germline ends. Germline V gene lookup returns CDR1 SGHRS and CDR2 YFSETQ. The DNA of the CDR3 is TGCGCCAGCAGCTTGGTGGGGGAACGAAGCGGGGAGCTGTTTTTT. Translating it yields CASSLVGERSGELFF.

CDR3 loop: CASSEEEGPQETQYF. For the CDR3, the DNA is TGTGCCAGCAGTGAAGAGGAAGGGCCCCAAGAGACCCAGTACTTC. V and J are TRBV2 and TRBJ2-5; D unresolved. The CDR3 totals 15 residues. CDR1 and CDR2 from the germline V gene are SNHLY and FYNNEI. V was pared by 1 base and J by 1 base, with 10 bases between.

The chain joins TRBV5-4 to TRBJ1-1; possible D gene TRBD1, 5 bases. Trimming took 4 bases from V and 8 from J, leaving 12 bases between them. Germline V lookup: CDR1 SGHNT, CDR2 YYREEE (reference sequence). This CDR3 has 12 residues. CDR3 sequence reads: CASSPGDREAFF. The DNA for the CDR3 is TGTGCCAGCAGCCCGGGAGACAGAGAAGCTTTCTTT.

The genes are TRBV6-6 and TRBJ1-1; tentatively, D is TRBD1 (5 bases). Germline CDR1 is MNHNY and CDR2 is SVGAGI (reference sequence). Trimming stripped 0 bases from V and 7 bases from J, with 15 bases between. The CDR3 loop spans 15 amino acids. CDR3 sequence (DNA): TGTGCCAGCAGTTACTCGAAGGGACGGTCCGTTGAAGCTTTCTTT. Its translation is CASSYSKGRSVEAFF.

The J gene is TRBJ2-7, the V gene TRBV27; possibly TRBD1 for D (6 bases). V lost 0 bases and J 0 bases, leaving 15 bases between the germline ends. CDR3 length: 17 amino acids. Per germline, CDR1 MNHEY and CDR2 SMNVEV (reference sequence). Written as DNA, the CDR3 is TGTGCCAGCAGTTTATCCTACCCCGGACAGCCCTCCTACGAGCAGTACTTC. Translated: CASSLSYPGQPSYEQYF.

The V call is TRBV18, the J call TRBJ1-2; 7 positions match TRBD1. Germline trimming cut 6 bases from V and 4 bases from J; bases unmatched to any gene: 11. The CDR3 runs 15 residues. The V gene's germline CDR1 is KGHSH and CDR2 LQKENI. The chain's CDR3 is CASSPGPGQLYGYTF. The DNA of the CDR3 is TGTGCCAGCTCGCCGGGACCGGGACAGCTCTATGGCTACACCTTC.

The chain recombines TRBV18 with TRBJ2-3, with a weak D call TRBD1 (6 bases). V lost 2 bases and J lost 0, with 9 bases in between. This CDR3 is 15 amino acids long. Germline loops: CDR1 KGHSH, CDR2 LQKENI. CDR3 nucleotide sequence: TGTGCCAGCTCACCAACAGGGACCAGCACAGATACGCAGTATTTT. It encodes CASSPTGTSTDTQYF.

The V and J genes are TRBV28 and TRBJ1-2; D is perhaps TRBD1 (5 bases). This CDR3 spans 11 amino acids. Germline V CDR1 and CDR2: MDHEN, SYDVKM. The V end was cut by 5 bases, the J end by 8 bases, with 9 bases between. The CDR3, as DNA: TGTGCCAGCAGTCTGGACATAGGCTACACCTTC. Protein sequence: CASSLDIGYTF.

This chain links TRBV5-1 with TRBJ2-2; TRBD2 agrees at 8 bases. V shed 7 bases and J 2 bases; nucleotides not matched to a gene: 13. This CDR3 is built from 17 residues. Per germline, CDR1 SGHRS and CDR2 YFSETQ. CDR3 bases: TGCGCCAGCTCAATGACTAGCGCCACGACAAACACCGGGGAGCTGTTTTTT. Its protein product is CASSMTSATTNTGELFF. The complete variable domain, with remaining parts taken from reference TRBV5-1 and TRBJ2-2, reads KAGVTQTPRYLIKTRGQQVTLSCSPISGHRSVSWYQQTPGQGLQFLFEYFSETQRNKGNFPGRFSGRQFSNSRSEMNVSTLELGDSALYLCASSMTSATTNTGELFFGEGSRLTVL.

The CDR3 DNA reads as TGTGCCTGGAGTGTTATTAAGGGGAATTCACCCCTCCACTTT. Translation: CAWSVIKGNSPLHF. The chain joins TRBV30 to TRBJ1-6, with D tentatively TRBD1 (5 bases). There are 14 residues in the CDR3. The V gene lost 0 bases and the J gene lost 7 bases, with 10 bases spanning the gap. The V gene's germline CDR1 is GTSNPN and CDR2 SVGIG (reference sequence).

The chain uses TRBV28 and TRBJ1-3, with 10 bases matching TRBD1. In germline, CDR1 is MDHEN, CDR2 SYDVKM. This CDR3 has 15 residues. Trimming took 5 bases from V and 3 from J; bases not matched to a gene: 4. This chain's CDR3 is CASSQTGGGGNTIYF. DNA for the CDR3: TGTGCCAGCAGTCAGACAGGGGGCGGTGGAAACACCATATATTTT. The full variable domain, its missing parts supplied by reference TRBV28 and TRBJ1-3, is DVKVTQSSRYLVKRTGEKVFLECVQDMDHENMFWYRQDPGLGLRLIYFSYDVKMKEKGDIPEGYSVSREKKERFSLILESASTNQTSMYLCASSQTGGGGNTIYFGEGSWLTVV.

J is TRBJ1-1 and V is TRBV18, with D perhaps TRBD1 (5 bases). There are 15 residues in the CDR3. The ends were cut back, 3 bases at V and 4 bases at J, with 15 bases in the middle. The germline CDR1 and CDR2 sequences are KGHSH and LQKENI. The CDR3 sequence is CASSPNPGQGTEAFF. CDR3 nucleotides: TGTGCCAGCTCACCCAATCCGGGGCAGGGCACTGAAGCTTTCTTT.

V usage is TRBV5-1 and J usage is TRBJ2-2; D possibly corresponds to TRBD1 (6 bases). The CDR3 contains 15 residues. Germline lookup yields CDR1 SGHRS and CDR2 YFSETQ. V dropped 4 bases and J dropped 7 bases, with 17 bases sitting between them. This CDR3 reads CASSPPTGVSGELFF. The CDR3 DNA is TGCGCCAGCAGCCCACCGACAGGAGTTAGCGGGGAGCTGTTTTTT.

The chain employs TRBV4-1 and TRBJ1-2, with 7 nucleotides matching TRBD1. Germline V lookup: CDR1 MGHRA, CDR2 YSYEKL. J lost 5 bases, V lost 4 bases, and 7 bases had no gene match. The CDR3 is 14 amino acids. CDR3 residues: CASSPGQIAYGYTF. The CDR3 region has the DNA TGCGCCAGCAGCCCGGGACAGATAGCTTATGGCTACACCTTC.

The CDR3 DNA follows: TGTGCCAGCAGCCCCGGGGGGGCCTCGAACACCGGGGAGCTGTTTTTT. This codes for CASSPGGASNTGELFF. V and J are TRBV7-2 and TRBJ2-2; 8 nucleotides line up with TRBD2. CDR3 length: 16 residues. With V trimmed by 5 bases and J by 0 bases, 5 bases remained unmatched. Germline CDR1 SGHTA, CDR2 FQGNSA.

The rearrangement uses TRBV6-5 and TRBJ2-7, with D possibly being TRBD1 or TRBD2 (5 bases each). The V end was cut by 0 bases, the J end by 11 bases, with 17 bases between. Germline V lookup: CDR1 MNHEY, CDR2 SVGAGI. The CDR3 loop spans 14 amino acids. The CDR3 DNA follows: TGTGCCAGCAGTTACTCACTAGAGAGGGGTTTAGAGTACTTC. It translates to CASSYSLERGLEYF.

The chain uses TRBV30 and TRBJ1-2; possible D gene TRBD1, 5 bases. V lost 5 bases to trimming and J lost 2 bases, with 15 bases between them. The CDR3 consists of 14 residues. Germline CDR1 and CDR2: GTSNPN and SVGIG (reference sequence). CDR3 residues: CAWDGHSLNYGYTF. The CDR3 region has the DNA TGTGCCTGGGACGGACATTCACTAAACTATGGCTACACCTTC.